This passage covers 14 T cell receptor beta chains from one sample sequenced in a study of T cell repertoires in ileal Crohn's disease. TCRdb's copy holds only in-frame clones and misses some; the assay was immunoSEQ multiplex PCR. The table has roughly 13,000 clones, 70% to 85% seen once; the top ten hold over 11%. Time point indicated: inflamed ileum from the surgical specimen. Sequenced input: ileal tissue. The receptors originated from an adult with Crohn's disease.

The rearrangement joins TRBV5-6 to TRBJ1-2; D gene ambiguous. The germline V gene has CDR1 SGHDT and CDR2 YYEEEE. The V gene lost 0 bases and the J gene lost 4 bases, with 13 bases spanning the gap. CDR3 length: 15 amino acids. The CDR3 coding sequence is TGTGCCAGCAGCTTGGTATCGAGCACCACCTATGGCTACACCTTC. This sequence encodes CASSLVSSTTYGYTF. Using reference TRBV5-6 and TRBJ1-2 for the parts outside the CDR3, the full variable domain is DAGVTQSPTHLIKTRGQQVTLRCSPKSGHDTVSWYQQALGQGPQFIFQYYEEEERQRGNFPDRFSGHQFPNYSSELNVNALLLGDSALYLCASSLVSSTTYGYTFGSGTRLTVV.

This clone was found a few times. This sequence joins TRBV6-6 and TRBJ1-1, with TRBD1 identical over 10 bases. V lost 6 bases, J lost 0 bases, and 7 bases stayed unmatched. The V gene's germline CDR1 is MNHNY and CDR2 SVGAGI (reference sequence). The CDR3 covers 16 residues. The CDR3 DNA reads as TGTGCCAGCAGCCCTGGACAGGGGGTTATGAACACTGAAGCTTTCTTT. This codes for CASSPGQGVMNTEAFF.

This chain uses TRBV7-9 with TRBJ2-1; 9 bases agree with TRBD2. CDR1 is SEHNR and CDR2 is FQNEAQ in the germline V gene (reference sequence). Trimming removed 3 bases from V and 7 bases from J; junction bases left unmatched: 7. This CDR3 region has 15 residues. CDR3 residues: CASSFELAGMNEQFF. Written as DNA, the CDR3 is TGTGCCAGCAGCTTCGAGCTAGCGGGGATGAATGAGCAGTTCTTC. Variable domain in full (rest from reference TRBV7-9 and TRBJ2-1): DTGVSQNPRHKITKRGQNVTFRCDPISEHNRLYWYRQTLGQGPEFLTYFQNEAQLEKSRLLSDRFSAERPKGSFSTLEIQRTEQGDSAMYLCASSFELAGMNEQFFGPGTRLTVL.

This clone was recorded once. The CDR3 nucleotides are TGTGCCAGCAGCTCCAACAGGGGGCACTTGACAAATGGCTACACCTTC. Translation gives CASSSNRGHLTNGYTF. The chain joins TRBV6-6 to TRBJ1-2, with 9 positions matching TRBD1. Unmatched junction bases numbered 14, after V lost 6 bases and J lost 6 bases. CDR3 size: 16 residues. The V gene's germline CDR1 is MNHNY and CDR2 SVGAGI (reference sequence).

This clone has more than one count but fewer than ten. The chain combines TRBV6-6 with TRBJ2-2; D is possibly TRBD1 or TRBD2 (5 bases each). V was pared by 1 base and J by 5 bases, with 11 bases between. The CDR3 is 15 residues long. Germline-derived CDR1 and CDR2 are MNHNY and SVGAGI (reference sequence). The CDR3 DNA reads TGTGCCAGCAGTTACTACAGGCCGGGGACCGGGGAGCTGTTTTTT. It specifies CASSYYRPGTGELFF.

This clone was recorded a few times. In nucleotides, the CDR3 is TGTGCCAAGTCCGAGGGTGAAGCTTTCTTT. Residues: CAKSEGEAFF. The J gene is TRBJ1-1, the V gene TRBV2; D remains ambiguous. Trimming left V 10 bases short and J 7 bases short, with 10 bases between. The CDR3 is made up of 10 amino acids. Germline loops: CDR1 SNHLY, CDR2 FYNNEI.

This clone was detected only once. V and J are TRBV6-6 and TRBJ2-5; the match to TRBD2 covers 9 bases. The CDR3 covers 15 residues. From germline, CDR1 is MNHNY and CDR2 SVGAGI (reference sequence). Unmatched junction bases numbered 7, after V lost 5 bases and J lost 3 bases. The CDR3 region is CASSPPGLAKETQYF. The DNA for the CDR3 is TGTGCCAGCAGTCCACCCGGACTAGCGAAAGAGACCCAGTACTTC.

The V call is TRBV6-5, the J call TRBJ1-2; D not certain. The V gene's germline CDR1 is MNHEY and CDR2 SVGAGI. This CDR3 region has 11 residues. Trimming cost V 1 base and J 4 bases, with 1 base left between them. The CDR3 region is CASSYFYGYTF. In nucleotides, the CDR3 is TGTGCCAGCAGTTACTTCTATGGCTACACCTTC.

As for this clone: Other nucleotide sequences in the sample specify the same CDR3. V is TRBV30 and J is TRBJ1-2, with D hard to call. V shed 0 bases and J shed 2 bases, with 10 bases lying between them. Germline CDR1 and CDR2: GTSNPN and SVGIG (reference sequence). This CDR3 has 14 amino acids. CDR3 DNA: TGTGCCTGGAGTGTACTGGGAGCAAACTATGGCTACACCTTC. Protein product: CAWSVLGANYGYTF.

This chain connects TRBV9 to TRBJ2-1; TRBD1 is a possible D gene (6 bases). The CDR3 extends over 16 amino acids. Germline assignment: CDR1 SGDLS and CDR2 YYNGEE. V gave up 0 bases and J gave up 5 bases, with 15 bases separating them. In DNA form, the CDR3 reads TGTGCCAGCAGCGTAGATGGGGGCGCCGGGAACAATGAGCAGTTCTTC. Its protein is CASSVDGGAGNNEQFF.

The V gene is TRBV11-2, the J gene TRBJ1-2, with a weak D call TRBD1 (5 bases). Germline V lookup: CDR1 SGHAT, CDR2 FQNNGV. The V and J ends lost 1 base and 4 bases respectively, with 7 bases between them. The CDR3 loop spans 13 amino acids. The DNA for the CDR3 is TGTGCCAGCAGCTTAGCAGGGAGCTATGGCTACACCTTC. It yields the protein CASSLAGSYGYTF.

This clone was recorded only once. The rearrangement joins TRBV21-1 to TRBJ2-7; TRBD1, as called in the table, went unchecked against the DNA. TRBV21-1 is described as a pseudogene. The CDR3 has 14 amino acids. This CDR3 is CASSNGQYWDEQYF. CDR3 DNA sequence: TGTGCCAGCTCCAATGGACAGTATTGGGACGAGCAGTACTTC.

This clone was counted between two and nine times. V usage is TRBV6-1 and J usage is TRBJ1-2; perhaps TRBD1 as D (6 bases). Germline CDR1 MNHNS, CDR2 SASEGT. The V end lost 5 bases, the J end lost 7 bases, and 20 bases lay between the germline ends. CDR3 size: 15 residues. Here the CDR3 reads CASSPSETGGLGYTF. CDR3 sequence (DNA): TGTGCCAGCAGTCCAAGCGAGACAGGCGGGCTTGGCTACACCTTC.

The chain combines TRBV2 with TRBJ2-7, with D possibly being TRBD2 (6 bases). This CDR3 is 16 amino acids long. Looked up from germline, CDR1 is SNHLY and CDR2 is FYNNEI. The V end lost 6 bases, the J end lost 4 bases, and 22 bases lay between the germline ends. This chain's CDR3 is CASSLFGAVGGYEQYF. Written as DNA, the CDR3 is TGTGCCAGCAGCCTGTTTGGGGCGGTAGGAGGGTACGAGCAGTACTTC.